This entry lists 18 T cell receptor beta chains sequenced from one sample in a study of blood T cells in healthy people across ages. Primed by a sample-barcoded 5' primer and a J-beta primer mix, a second PCR proceeded for about 7 to 11 cycles. TCRdb passed the 5' RACE reads through MiXCR, listing each CDR3 protein once. The sample carries fewer than 700,000 distinct CDR3 sequences, roughly two fifths recorded once. Sequenced input: blood. Source of these receptors: a man older than 75 in good health.

This clonotype occurred a few times. The chain links TRBV6-2 or TRBV6-3 to TRBJ2-7; possibly TRBD1 or TRBD2 for D (5 bases each). V lost 2 bases and J lost 3, with 14 bases in between. The CDR3 loop spans 15 amino acids. Per the germline V gene, CDR1 is MNHEY and CDR2 is SVGEGT. The CDR3 reads CASSYGAEGSYEQYF. CDR3 DNA sequence: TGTGCCAGCAGTTACGGTGCTGAGGGGAGCTACGAGCAGTACTTC.

As to this clonotype: A read error is possible here, since a much larger clone lies one base away. This CDR3 is missing its conserved last phenylalanine or tryptophan, likely due to a read error. The chain has TRBV6-2 or TRBV6-3 and TRBJ2-1, with a tentative D call TRBD2 (6 bases). This CDR3 is built from 16 residues. V lost 6 bases and J lost 5, with 20 bases in between. Germline CDR1 is MNHEY and CDR2 is SVGEGT. The CDR3 reads CASRYDRLVRHNEQFL. The DNA for the CDR3 is TGTGCCAGCAGATACGACAGACTAGTCCGACACAATGAGCAGTTCTTA.

The V and J genes are TRBV20-1 and TRBJ1-2, with TRBD1 identical over 7 bases. Germline CDR1 reads DFQATT; CDR2 reads SNEGSKA (reference sequence). The CDR3 has 16 residues. Trimming took 5 bases from V and 0 from J; bases not matched to a gene: 12. CDR3 in amino acids: CSAAGTALPTNYGYTF. In DNA, the CDR3 is TGCAGTGCTGCTGGGACAGCACTTCCAACTAACTATGGCTACACCTTC.

This clonotype has more than one count but fewer than ten. The gene calls are TRBV7-9 and TRBJ1-2; weak D call: TRBD1 (6 bases). The CDR3 contains 16 residues. Germline V lookup: CDR1 SEHNR, CDR2 FQNEAQ (reference sequence). Trimming took 4 bases from V and 4 from J, leaving 19 bases between them. The CDR3 nucleotides are TGTGCCAGCAGCTCTATCTCGACAGGTGGAGGCTATGGCTACACCTTC. It is translated as CASSSISTGGGYGYTF.

This clonotype was counted only a few times. The chain links TRBV27 to TRBJ1-2; a possible D gene is TRBD1 (5 bases). This CDR3 is built from 13 residues. From germline, CDR1 is MNHEY and CDR2 SMNVEV (reference sequence). V lost 8 bases and J 0 bases, leaving 10 bases between the germline ends. CDR3 in amino acids: CASWDGPNYGYTF. The CDR3, as DNA: TGTGCCAGCTGGGACGGACCTAACTATGGCTACACCTTC.

This clonotype was counted at least ten times. V gene TRBV12-3 or TRBV12-4 combines with J gene TRBJ2-7, with D perhaps TRBD1 or TRBD2 (5 bases each). The V end lost 2 bases, the J end lost 7 bases, and 12 bases lay between the germline ends. The CDR3 consists of 13 residues. CDR3 coding DNA: TGTGCCAGCAGTTTACGGGGCGTCTATGAGCAGTACTTC. This translates into CASSLRGVYEQYF.

The chain employs TRBV25-1 and TRBJ2-3; a weak D match, TRBD1 (5 bases). Germline-derived CDR1 and CDR2 are MGHDK and SYGVNS. The CDR3 spans 15 residues. V lost 1 base to trimming and J lost 6 bases, with 14 bases between them. In DNA form, the CDR3 reads TGTGCCAGCAGTGAATCTTTCAGGGCGGTGGATACGCAGTATTTT. It codes for CASSESFRAVDTQYF.

The sample holds a few counts of this clonotype. V is TRBV7-2 and J is TRBJ2-1, with TRBD2 matching 8 bases. Germline trimming cut 3 bases from V and 5 bases from J; bases unmatched to any gene: 9. The CDR3 is made up of 16 amino acids. Germline V lookup: CDR1 SGHTA, CDR2 FQGNSA. CDR3 coding DNA: TGTGCCAGCAGCTTTGTTAACGGGGGGGTTAACAATGAGCAGTTCTTC. Translating it yields CASSFVNGGVNNEQFF.

Written as DNA, the CDR3 is TGCGCCAGCAGCCAAGGTCGGGACCCAACTAATGAAAAACTGTTTTTT. This gives the protein CASSQGRDPTNEKLFF. This sequence joins TRBV4-3 and TRBJ1-4; D may be TRBD1 (5 bases). The germline V and J ends were trimmed by 1 base and 0 bases, with 9 bases remaining between them. Germline V gene lookup returns CDR1 LGHNA and CDR2 YSLEER. The CDR3 covers 16 residues.

This clonotype came up a few times. The chain links TRBV7-2 to TRBJ2-1; D unclear. Trimming took 3 bases from V and 2 from J, leaving 5 bases between them. Germline assignment: CDR1 SGHTA and CDR2 FQGNSA. This CDR3 is built from 13 residues. The CDR3: CASSFRAYNEQFF. The CDR3 DNA is TGTGCCAGCAGCTTTAGAGCCTACAATGAGCAGTTCTTC.

This clonotype was recorded many times. CDR3 in DNA: TGCAGCGCAGAACGGGGAAGCACAGATACGCAGTATTTT. This codes for CSAERGSTDTQYF. V is TRBV29-1 and J is TRBJ2-3; D is perhaps TRBD2 (5 bases). V dropped 7 bases and J dropped 0 bases, with 11 bases sitting between them. This CDR3 spans 13 amino acids. Germline CDR1 is SQVTM and CDR2 is ANQGSEA.

This clonotype was seen only a few times. The genes are TRBV20-1 and TRBJ2-6; the D is unclear. This CDR3 is 14 amino acids long. V lost 2 bases to trimming and J lost 1 base, with 6 bases between them. Looked up from germline, CDR1 is DFQATT and CDR2 is SNEGSKA (reference sequence). The CDR3 nucleotides read TGCAGTGCTAGACGACATTCTGGGGCCAACGTCCTGACTTTC. Translating gives CSARRHSGANVLTF.

This chain connects TRBV9 to TRBJ1-2, with 10 nucleotides matching TRBD1. V gave up 4 bases and J gave up 4 bases; unmatched junction bases: 10. CDR3 length: 16 amino acids. In germline, CDR1 is SGDLS, CDR2 YYNGEE. The CDR3 loop reads CASSKARQGAFYGYTF. Written as DNA, the CDR3 is TGTGCCAGCAGCAAAGCGAGACAGGGGGCCTTCTATGGCTACACCTTC.

On this clonotype itself: This clone may be a read error of a much larger clone one base away. Here the CDR3 reads CANSQYERGAQETQYF. The CDR3 bases are TGTGCCAACAGCCAATACGAGCGGGGCGCTCAAGAGACCCAGTACTTC. The chain joins TRBV4-2 to TRBJ2-5, with 7 bases that match TRBD2. Germline V gene sequence: CDR1 LGHNA, CDR2 YNFKEQ. The CDR3 consists of 16 residues.

J is TRBJ2-3 and V is TRBV7-8, with TRBD2 matching 7 bases. The CDR3 covers 18 residues. V was pared by 0 bases and J by 4 bases, with 13 bases of the junction left unmatched. Germline assignment: CDR1 SGHVS and CDR2 FQNEAQ. Here the CDR3 reads CASSLALRASGDPDTQYF. The CDR3 region has the DNA TGTGCCAGCAGCTTAGCCCTTCGAGCTAGCGGTGATCCAGATACGCAGTATTTT.

J is TRBJ1-1 and V is TRBV12-3 or TRBV12-4, with D uncertain. Trimming stripped 7 bases from V and 1 base from J, with 16 bases between. CDR3 size: 15 residues. The CDR3 coding sequence is TGTGCCAGCACGTGGGGAGAGGGAGCGAACACTGAAGCTTTCTTT. Residues: CASTWGEGANTEAFF.

This clonotype was counted only a few times. This sequence joins TRBV5-1 and TRBJ2-1; 8 positions match TRBD2. J lost 3 bases, V lost 1 base, and 6 bases had no gene match. The CDR3 totals 16 residues. The germline V gene encodes CDR1 SGHRS and CDR2 YFSETQ. CDR3: CASSLFSGSSYNEQFF. In DNA, the CDR3 is TGCGCCAGCAGCTTGTTCAGCGGGAGCAGCTACAATGAGCAGTTCTTC.

This clonotype appeared once. This may arise from a read error, as a much more abundant clone is one base away. The rearrangement joins TRBV29-1 to TRBJ2-5; no firm D call. Trimming removed 1 base from V and 11 bases from J, with 17 bases in between. The germline CDR1 and CDR2 sequences are SQVTM and ANQGSEA. This CDR3 is built from 13 residues. The CDR3 nucleotides read TGCAGCGTTGAAGTGAGGCAATTCAATGAGCAGTACTTC. Translation gives CSVEVRQFNEQYF.